Listed below are T cell receptor beta chains from one sample, sequenced in a study of cytomegalovirus exposure and HLA in healthy donors. Repertoires were generated with immunoSEQ multiplex PCR, while TCRdb's copy carries only in-frame clones and drops some. The data contain roughly 120,000 clones, just under 95% of them singletons. The sequenced sample consisted of PBMCs. These receptors were collected from a woman between 18 and 30 years old in good health and CMV-seronegative. CDR3s include the opening cysteine and the closing phenylalanine or tryptophan. D genes are given only for firm matches. The size of a clone is reported for some rows only, either as once, few or many, or as a class for expanded clones.

>NA|NA|TRBV21-1|TRBJ2-7
TGTGCCAGCAGCAAAGATGGACTAGCGGGAGATCGGGCCTACGAGCAGTACTTC
CASSKDGLAGDRAYEQYF
>TRBD1|NA|TRBV5-6|TRBJ1-2
TGTGCCAGCAGCTTGGAGGGGGCATCCCGGTATGGCTACACCTTC
CASSLEGASRYGYTF
>NA|few|TRBV30|TRBJ1-5
TGTGCCTGGAGTGTAGGGGGCAATCAGCCCCAGCATTTT
CAWSVGGNQPQHF
>TRBD1|NA|TRBV11-2|TRBJ1-1
TGTGCCAGCAGCTCTTCCGGGACAGAAACTATGAACACTGAAGCTTTCTTT
CASSSSGTETMNTEAFF
>TRBD2|NA|TRBV5-1|TRBJ2-1
TGCGCCAGCAGCACTGGGACGTATAGCGGGAGGAGGTTGTACAATGAGCAGTTCTTC
CASSTGTYSGRRLYNEQFF
>NA|once|TRBV5-1|TRBJ1-1
TGCGCCAGCAGGGAAACGGACTCGAACACTGAAGCTTTCTTT
CASRETDSNTEAFF
>TRBD1|NA|TRBV6-5|TRBJ2-7
TGTGCCAGCAGCACAGGGGGCCTCTCCTACGAGCAGTACTTC
CASSTGGLSYEQYF
>NA|NA|TRBV18|TRBJ1-4
TGTGCCAGCTCGCATTCAGAAGGGGCAACTGGGAAACTGTTTTTT
CASSHSEGATGKLFF
>NA|NA|TRBV6-5|TRBJ1-1
TGTGCCAGCAGGCGCCAACAGGGCTCGAACACTGAAGCTTTCTTT
CASRRQQGSNTEAFF
>NA|NA|TRBV7-6|TRBJ1-2
TGTGCCAGCGAGAGACAACCAGGCTACACCTTC
CASERQPGYTF
>NA|NA|TRBV9|TRBJ1-2
TGTGCCAGCAGCGTAGATTCCGGGTACTATGGCTACACCTTC
CASSVDSGYYGYTF
>TRBD2|NA|TRBV5-8|TRBJ2-5
TGTGCCACCGAGCGGGGGGAAGAGACCCAGTACTTC
CATERGEETQYF
>TRBD1|NA|TRBV13|TRBJ2-1
TGTGCCAGCAGCCCGATCGGACAGGTATCCTACAATGAGCAGTTCTTC
CASSPIGQVSYNEQFF
>TRBD1|NA|TRBV29-1|TRBJ1-1
TGCAGCGTAAAGGACAGGGAAAAAACTGAAGCTTTCTTT
CSVKDREKTEAFF
>NA|NA|TRBV9|TRBJ1-4
TGTGCCAGCAGCGTATCCGTGCTAATGAATGAAAAACTGTTTTTT
CASSVSVLMNEKLFF
>TRBD2|NA|TRBV12-5|TRBJ2-1
TGTGCTAGTGGTCTTGCCCCACTAGCGGGGACCTACAATGAGCAGTTCTTC
CASGLAPLAGTYNEQFF
>TRBD1|NA|TRBV5-1|TRBJ1-1
TGCGCCAGCAGTTTGGGACAGGGGAGCACTGAAGCTTTCTTT
CASSLGQGSTEAFF
>TRBD1|NA|TRBV27|TRBJ1-3
TGTGCCAGCAGTTTCGGCCGGGACAGTGGAAACACCATATATTTT
CASSFGRDSGNTIYF
>TRBD1|NA|TRBV28|TRBJ1-5
TGTGCCAGCGGGACAGGACTGGGGCCCCAGCATTTT
CASGTGLGPQHF
>TRBD1|NA|TRBV28|TRBJ1-5
TGTGCCAGCAGTGAGGGACAGATCAATCAGCCCCAGCATTTT
CASSEGQINQPQHF
>TRBD1|NA|TRBV10-3|TRBJ2-5
TGTGCCATCAAAGGGACAGGGGAAGGAGAGACCCAGTACTTC
CAIKGTGEGETQYF
>TRBD1|NA|TRBV2|TRBJ1-2
TGTGCCAGCAGTGAACAGGGGGGCTATGGCTACACCTTC
CASSEQGGYGYTF
>NA|NA|TRBV6-1|TRBJ2-6
TGTGCCAGCAGTGGCTCGAGCTCTGGGGCCAACGTCCTGACTTTC
CASSGSSSGANVLTF
>NA|once|TRBV10-3|TRBJ2-7
TGTGCCATCAGTGAGTCCGCAGGGATTAACTACGAGCAGTACTTC
CAISESAGINYEQYF
>NA|NA|TRBV28|TRBJ1-2
TGTGCCAGCAGTTTAACAGGGCGGAAGTATGGCTACACCTTC
CASSLTGRKYGYTF
>TRBD1|NA|TRBV5-1|TRBJ1-2
TGCGCCAGCAGCTATGGACAGGGCGGCTATGGCTACACCTTC
CASSYGQGGYGYTF
>NA|NA|TRBV6-1|TRBJ1-4
TGTGCCAGCAGTGAAGGGTCCACAGGGTACGGTGAAAAACTGTTTTTT
CASSEGSTGYGEKLFF
>NA|NA|TRBV6-5|TRBJ1-1
TGTGCCAGCAGTGGAACCCGCAGGGAAGCTTTCTTT
CASSGTRREAFF
>NA|NA|TRBV18|TRBJ1-1
TGTGCCAGCTCACCACCAACTGGTCAGAACACTGAAGCTTTCTTT
CASSPPTGQNTEAFF
>NA|NA|TRBV28|TRBJ1-3
TGTGCCAGCAGTTTTCTAACCGACTCTGGAAACACCATATATTTT
CASSFLTDSGNTIYF
>NA|NA|TRBV5-6|TRBJ2-3
TGTGCCAGCAGTAAGGGGAGCACAGATACGCAGTATTTT
CASSKGSTDTQYF
>NA|NA|TRBV2|TRBJ1-1
TGTGCCAGCAGTGGAGGGGGGGTGAACACTGAAGCTTTCTTT
CASSGGGVNTEAFF
>NA|NA|TRBV6-1|TRBJ2-1
TGTGCCAGCAGTCGAGACTCCACCAGCGAGCAGTTCTTC
CASSRDSTSEQFF
>TRBD1|NA|TRBV28|TRBJ2-2
TGTGCCAGCAGTCGCGGGACAGGGGAAACCGGGGAGCTGTTTTTT
CASSRGTGETGELFF
>NA|NA|TRBV5-6|TRBJ1-1
TGTGCCAGCAGCTTGGGACAGCCGAACACTGAAGCTTTCTTT
CASSLGQPNTEAFF
>NA|NA|TRBV4-2|TRBJ1-2
TGTGCCAGCAGCCAAAACAGTAATGGCTACACCTTC
CASSQNSNGYTF
>NA|NA|TRBV19|TRBJ2-5
TGTGCCAGTAGCGGGGTACACCAAGAGACCCAGTACTTC
CASSGVHQETQYF
>TRBD1|NA|TRBV6-1|TRBJ2-7
TGTGCCAGCAGTAGGGACAGGGCGATTTACGAGCAGTACTTC
CASSRDRAIYEQYF
>TRBD1|NA|TRBV9|TRBJ2-1
TGTGCCAGCAGCGACAACACCCACGGACAGGATCACGGTCAGGCGCAGTTCTTC
CASSDNTHGQDHGQAQFF
>NA|NA|TRBV13|TRBJ1-1
TGTGCCAGCAGCTTCTCGTCGGGGACTGAAGCTTTCTTT
CASSFSSGTEAFF
>TRBD2|NA|TRBV5-6|TRBJ2-1
TGTGCCAGCAGCTTCCTAGCGGGGGACTACAATGAGCAGTTCTTC
CASSFLAGDYNEQFF
>NA|NA|TRBV28|TRBJ1-3
TGTGCCAGCAGTATAGGAAACACCATATATTTT
CASSIGNTIYF
>TRBD1|NA|TRBV11-2|TRBJ1-3
TGTGCCAGCAGCTTCCATAGGGGGCCCCAACCCTCTGGAAACACCATATATTTT
CASSFHRGPQPSGNTIYF
>NA|NA|TRBV11-2|TRBJ1-3
TGTGCCAGCAGCTACCCCGGTTTGAATTCTGGAAACACCATATATTTT
CASSYPGLNSGNTIYF